This T cell receptor beta chain came from a study of cytotoxic CD8 clonotypes in ibrutinib-treated CLL. About the study: Average yields of approximately 260,000 productive templates and tens of thousands of productive rearrangements characterized the samples. Overall study findings and caveats: Patients had baseline clonality above age-matched healthy donors, and this clonality moved with circulating CD8+ T-cell counts.

Using immunoSEQ multiplex PCR, the repertoire was profiled, and TCRdb retains in-frame clones only, with some absent. The sample consists of about 130,000 clones, around three quarters of them appearing once. About this clone: The antigen remains unidentified. This sample also contains other DNA sequences that code for the same CDR3.

Germline assignment: CDR1 MDHEN and CDR2 SYDVKM. The CDR3 length is 12 residues. V lost 2 bases, J lost 3 bases, and 5 bases lay in between. This sample comprised PBMCs, obtained after 12 months of ibrutinib treatment. V and J are TRBV28 and TRBJ2-7; D tentatively fits TRBD1 or TRBD2 (5 bases each). This TCR was sampled from a human donor with chronic lymphocytic leukemia. The CDR3 bases are TGTGCCAGCAGTTTAGGGGGCTACGAGCAGTACTTC. This translates into CASSLGGYEQYF.